These T cell receptor beta chains were read from a single sample in a study of CD8 T cells in Susac syndrome. TCRdb analysed the immunoSEQ multiplex PCR reads with MiXCR anew, one entry per CDR3 protein. Of around 190,000 distinct CDR3 sequences listed, approximately 95% are singletons. Sequencing was performed on CD4+ T cells from PBMCs. These receptors all come from a human donor in good health. Each CDR3 is given with its conserved first and last residue. The D gene is left open where the match is weak. Not all rows give a size; the values are once, few, many and, for expanded clones, a class.

-	TRBJ2-7	-	TRBV3-1	TGTGCCAGCAGCCAAGCCTCCGGAGTTGGCGAGCAGTACTTC	CASSQASGVGEQYF
TRBD1	TRBJ2-1	once	TRBV29-1	TGCAGCGCGGGACAGGGCTGGGATGAGCAGTTCTTC	CSAGQGWDEQFF
-	TRBJ2-7	-	TRBV2	TGTGCCAGCAGTGAAGAACGGGGCTACGAGCAGTACTTC	CASSEERGYEQYF
-	TRBJ1-1	once	TRBV6-6	TGTGCCGTTCGCCGGGGCTTAGCTGAAGCTTTCTTT	CAVRRGLAEAFF
-	TRBJ2-1	-	TRBV3-1	TGTGCCAGCGCTCTCAGGGTGGGTGGACAGCAGTTCTTC	CASALRVGGQQFF
-	TRBJ1-1	-	TRBV7-3	TGTGCCAGCAGCTTAGAAAGGGCCAGAGGTGAAGCTTTCTTT	CASSLERARGEAFF
-	TRBJ2-7	few	TRBV19	TGTGCCAGTTCTAACTCCTACGAGCAGTACTTC	CASSNSYEQYF
TRBD2	TRBJ2-3	-	TRBV30	TGTGCCTGGAGTCGAGCGGGAGGGCCTAGCACAGATACGCAGTATTTT	CAWSRAGGPSTDTQYF
TRBD1	TRBJ2-3	-	TRBV7-6	TGTGCCAGCAGCACGGACAGGCCGAATACGCAGTATTTT	CASSTDRPNTQYF
-	TRBJ2-3	-	TRBV9	TGTGCCAGCAGCGTAGTCGGCACAGATACGCAGTATTTT	CASSVVGTDTQYF
TRBD1	TRBJ1-4	-	TRBV15	TGTGCCACCAGCAGAGATAGATTGGGACAGTCGTATTTGGAAAAACTGTTTTTT	CATSRDRLGQSYLEKLFF
-	TRBJ2-2	-	TRBV20-1	TGCAGTGCTAGAGATTCTCTTAAGAACACCGGGGAGCTGTTTTTT	CSARDSLKNTGELFF
-	TRBJ2-7	-	TRBV3-1	TGTGCCAGCAGCCAAGACAACTCCTACGAGCAGTACTTC	CASSQDNSYEQYF
-	TRBJ2-3	once	TRBV30	TGTGCCTGGAGACGGGCCGGCACAGATACGCAGTATTTT	CAWRRAGTDTQYF
-	TRBJ1-2	-	TRBV30	TGTGCCCCGAGCTACTATGGCTACACCTTC	CAPSYYGYTF
TRBD2	TRBJ2-3	-	TRBV29-1	TGCAGCATCGAGCGGGACTACACAGATACGCAGTATTTT	CSIERDYTDTQYF
TRBD2	TRBJ2-3	-	TRBV9	TGTGCCAGCAGCTACCATATGACTAGCTTTAACACAGATACGCAGTATTTT	CASSYHMTSFNTDTQYF
-	TRBJ2-5	-	TRBV6-5	TGTGCCAGCAGTCAGGTGAAAGAGACCCAGTACTTC	CASSQVKETQYF
-	TRBJ2-1	-	TRBV12-3/TRBV12-4	TGTGCCAGCAGTTTTGAAGGACTCGGGCAGTTCTTC	CASSFEGLGQFF
-	TRBJ2-3	-	TRBV29-1	TGCAGCGTTGAGGAATGGGCAGGGATCCGGGATACGCAGTATTTT	CSVEEWAGIRDTQYF
TRBD2	TRBJ2-1	-	TRBV20-1	TGCAGTGCTAGAGACCCCCGGGCGGGAGGGTACAATGAGCAGTTCTTC	CSARDPRAGGYNEQFF
TRBD1	TRBJ2-1	-	TRBV7-2	TGTGCCAGCAGCGCGCCGGGACAGATCTACAATGAGCAGTTCTTC	CASSAPGQIYNEQFF
-	TRBJ1-2	-	TRBV11-3	TGTGCCAGCAGCTTAGCTAGGAGCTATGGCTACACCTTC	CASSLARSYGYTF
-	TRBJ2-1	-	TRBV20-1	TGCAGTGCTATCGGGACCAGCTCCTACAATGAGCAGTTCTTC	CSAIGTSSYNEQFF
TRBD1	TRBJ2-4	-	TRBV20-1	TGCAGTGCGCGGCGGGACAGGGGGAACATTCAGTACTTC	CSARRDRGNIQYF
-	TRBJ2-2	-	TRBV9	TGTGCCAGCAGCGCCGTTCCCAGGGGGGGCACCGGGGAGCTGTTTTTT	CASSAVPRGGTGELFF
TRBD1	TRBJ2-2	-	TRBV30	TGTGCCTGGAGTCTCAGGGGGACCGGGGAGCTGTTTTTT	CAWSLRGTGELFF
-	TRBJ2-2	-	TRBV20-1	TGCAGTGCCCGCGACGCGCCAAGCGGGGAGCTGTTTTTT	CSARDAPSGELFF
-	TRBJ2-5	-	TRBV20-1	TGCAGTGCCCCTCCATCAAGCGTACAAGAGACCCAGTACTTC	CSAPPSSVQETQYF
TRBD2	TRBJ2-7	-	TRBV4-3	TGCGCCAGCAGCCAAGATAGGAGGTACGCTAGCGGGAGGGTCCTGTACTTC	CASSQDRRYASGRVLYF
-	TRBJ2-7	once	TRBV2	TGTGCCAGCACCCAGCCAGGGTTCGAACGTTACGAGCAGTACTTC	CASTQPGFERYEQYF
-	TRBJ2-7	-	TRBV29-1	TGCAGCGCCTACAGGGACTACGAGCAGTACTTC	CSAYRDYEQYF
-	TRBJ2-3	-	TRBV27	TGTGCCAGCAGTTTACAGGACTCAAGCACAGATACGCAGTATTTT	CASSLQDSSTDTQYF
TRBD1	TRBJ2-1	-	TRBV20-1	TGCAGTGCTAGAGGCGGACAGGACCCCTACAATGAGCAGTTCTTC	CSARGGQDPYNEQFF
-	TRBJ2-7	-	TRBV30	TGTGCCTGGAGTTCGAGGGGAGGTTACGAGCAGTACTTC	CAWSSRGGYEQYF
-	TRBJ2-7	-	TRBV3-1	TGTGCCAGCAGCCAAGTCCTGAACTACGAGCAGTACTTC	CASSQVLNYEQYF
-	TRBJ2-1	-	TRBV5-1	TGCGCCAGCAGCTTGACCCCTAGCTCCTACAATGAGCAGTTCTTC	CASSLTPSSYNEQFF
-	TRBJ1-3	-	TRBV5-4	TGTGCCAGCAGCTTGTTGGGTCCCGGAAACACCATATATTTT	CASSLLGPGNTIYF
-	TRBJ2-3	-	TRBV7-9	TGTGCCAGCAGCTCCGGGGACACGCCTAGCACAGATACGCAGTATTTT	CASSSGDTPSTDTQYF
-	TRBJ2-7	-	TRBV15	TGTGCCACCAGCAGGAGGGAGGCCTCCTACGAGCAGTACTTC	CATSRREASYEQYF
-	TRBJ2-1	-	TRBV7-9	TGTGCCAGCAGCCGCGGACAGCACAATGAGCAGTTCTTC	CASSRGQHNEQFF
-	TRBJ2-7	-	TRBV11-2	TGTGCCAGCAGCCAACTGGCGGGTTACGAGCAGTACTTC	CASSQLAGYEQYF
TRBD1	TRBJ2-5	-	TRBV15	TGTGCCACCAGCAGAGATCTCCCCGGGACAGGGGTAGAGACCCAGTACTTC	CATSRDLPGTGVETQYF
-	TRBJ1-2	-	TRBV2	TGTGCCAGCACTGACAGTAGCGTAGCTAACTATGGCTACACCTTC	CASTDSSVANYGYTF
TRBD2	TRBJ2-1	-	TRBV23-1	TGCGCCAGCAGTCAATCTCTAGCGGGACTATACAATGAGCAGTTCTTC	CASSQSLAGLYNEQFF
-	TRBJ2-7	-	TRBV19	TGTGCCAGTAGTATCTGGGGGCAAGGCGAGCAGTACTTC	CASSIWGQGEQYF
-	TRBJ1-2	-	TRBV3-1	TGTGCCAGCAGCCCCCTGGACGGAAACTATGGCTACACCTTC	CASSPLDGNYGYTF
-	TRBJ1-5	-	TRBV30	TGTGCCTGGGCACAGGAGGGTAATCAGCCCCAGCATTTT	CAWAQEGNQPQHF
-	TRBJ2-5	-	TRBV25-1	TGTGCCAGCAGTGAATATGGTGGGAGTGAGACCCAGTACTTC	CASSEYGGSETQYF
TRBD2	TRBJ2-3	once	TRBV24-1	TGTGCCACCAGTGAAACGACTAGCGGACTAGGAGATACGCAGTATTTT	CATSETTSGLGDTQYF
-	TRBJ2-7	-	TRBV21-1	TGTGCCAGCATCCCCTATCAGGTCGAGCAGTACTTC	CASIPYQVEQYF
-	TRBJ1-2	-	TRBV18	TGTGCCAGCTCACCGACTGGTATGGTCTATGGCTACACCTTC	CASSPTGMVYGYTF
-	TRBJ2-1	-	TRBV7-8	TGTGCCAGCAGCTTAGTAGGGGGGATCGACAATGAGCAGTTCTTC	CASSLVGGIDNEQFF
-	TRBJ2-7	-	TRBV10-3	TGTGCCACCGGGAGACAGGTAGCCTACGAGCAGTACTTC	CATGRQVAYEQYF